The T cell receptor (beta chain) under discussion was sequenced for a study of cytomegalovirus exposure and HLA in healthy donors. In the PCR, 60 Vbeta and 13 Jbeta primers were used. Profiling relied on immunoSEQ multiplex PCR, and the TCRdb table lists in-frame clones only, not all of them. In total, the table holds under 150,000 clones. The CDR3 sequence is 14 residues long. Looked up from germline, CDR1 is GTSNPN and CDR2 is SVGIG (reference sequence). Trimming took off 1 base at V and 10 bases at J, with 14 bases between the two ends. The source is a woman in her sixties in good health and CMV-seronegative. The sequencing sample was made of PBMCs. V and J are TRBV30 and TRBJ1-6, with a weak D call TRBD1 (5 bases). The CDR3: CAWSDGGARSPLHF. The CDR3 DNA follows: TGTGCCTGGAGTGACGGAGGGGCGCGCTCACCCCTCCACTTT.